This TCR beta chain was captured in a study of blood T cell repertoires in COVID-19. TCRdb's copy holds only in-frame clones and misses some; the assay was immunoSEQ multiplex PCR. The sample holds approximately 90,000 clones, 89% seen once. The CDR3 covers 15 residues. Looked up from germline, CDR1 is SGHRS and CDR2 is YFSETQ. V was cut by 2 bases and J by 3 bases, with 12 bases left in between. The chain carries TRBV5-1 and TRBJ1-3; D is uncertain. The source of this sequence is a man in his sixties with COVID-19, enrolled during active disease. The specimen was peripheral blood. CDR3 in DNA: TGCGCCAGCAGCTTATGGGGAGGACTTGGAAACACCATATATTTT. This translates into CASSLWGGLGNTIYF.